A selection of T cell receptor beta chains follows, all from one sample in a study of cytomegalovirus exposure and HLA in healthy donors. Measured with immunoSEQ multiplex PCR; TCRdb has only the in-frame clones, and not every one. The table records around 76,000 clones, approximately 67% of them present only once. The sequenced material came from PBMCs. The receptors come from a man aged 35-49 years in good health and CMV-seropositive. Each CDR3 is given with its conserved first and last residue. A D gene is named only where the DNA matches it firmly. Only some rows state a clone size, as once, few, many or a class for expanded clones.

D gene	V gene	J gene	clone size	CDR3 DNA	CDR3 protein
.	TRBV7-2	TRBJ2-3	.	TGTGCCGTGGGGCTCACAGATACGCAGTATTTT	CAVGLTDTQYF
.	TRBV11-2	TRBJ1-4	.	TGTGCCAGCAGCCTCCCTGCTAATGAAAAACTGTTTTTT	CASSLPANEKLFF
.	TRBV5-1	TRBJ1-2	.	TGCGCCAGCAGCTTGGACAGTGGCGGGGACTATGGCTACACCTTC	CASSLDSGGDYGYTF
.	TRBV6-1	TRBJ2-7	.	TGTGCCAGCAGTGAAGCGCTTTGGAGTCTAATAGTCCACGAGCAGTACTTC	CASSEALWSLIVHEQYF
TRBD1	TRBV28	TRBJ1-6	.	TGTGCCAGCAGTTTGGCTGGAGCGGACAGGGGGAACTCACCCCTCCACTTT	CASSLAGADRGNSPLHF
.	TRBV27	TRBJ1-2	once	TGTGCCAGCAGTTTACGACAGGACCCTAACTATGGCTACACCTTC	CASSLRQDPNYGYTF
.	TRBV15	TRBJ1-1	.	TGTGCCACCAGCAGAGATATGGGTCCGGGGATGGGTGAAGCTTTCTTT	CATSRDMGPGMGEAFF
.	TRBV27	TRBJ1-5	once	TGTGCCAGCAGACCAGCGGGGCATAGCAATCAGCCCCAGCATTTT	CASRPAGHSNQPQHF
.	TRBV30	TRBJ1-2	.	TGTGCCTGGAGTCGAGGGTCAGTGGCAGCCGGCTATGGCTACACCTTC	CAWSRGSVAAGYGYTF
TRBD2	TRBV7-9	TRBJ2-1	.	TGTGCCAGCAGCCGGACTAGTGGGAATGTTGAGCAGTTCTTC	CASSRTSGNVEQFF
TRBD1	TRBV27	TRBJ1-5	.	TGTGCCAGCAGCATGACAGGGGCCAATCAGCCCCAGCATTTT	CASSMTGANQPQHF
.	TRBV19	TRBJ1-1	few	TGTGCCAGTAGTATAGCTGGTACAGCGGACCCTGAAGCTTTCTTT	CASSIAGTADPEAFF
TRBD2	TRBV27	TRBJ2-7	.	TGTGCCAGCAGTTCTCCCGGGACTAGCGGGAGAGTTTACGAGCAGTACTTC	CASSSPGTSGRVYEQYF
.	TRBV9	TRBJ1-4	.	TGTGCCAGCAGCGCTGGGAGTGGGCTGTGGGGACTGTTTTTT	CASSAGSGLWGLFF
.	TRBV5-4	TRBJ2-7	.	TGTGCCAGCAGCTTGGCCGAGGGCTACGAGCAGTACTTC	CASSLAEGYEQYF
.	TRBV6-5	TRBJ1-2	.	TGTGCCAGCAGTTACTCGAGGCTAAACTATGGCTACACCTTC	CASSYSRLNYGYTF
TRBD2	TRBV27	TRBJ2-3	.	TGTGCCAGCGGGAGTGGAGCAGGTGCATCAACCGGGACTAGCGGGGGAGGGACATTTGGGCAGTATTTT	CASGSGAGASTGTSGGGTFGQYF
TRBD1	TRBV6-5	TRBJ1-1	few	TGTGCCAGCAGCCTACAGGGGGTTAACACTGAAGCTTTCTTT	CASSLQGVNTEAFF
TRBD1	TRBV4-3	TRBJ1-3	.	TGCGCCAGCAGCCAAGACTGGGACAGGCTACCCTTCCCTGGAAACACCATATATTTT	CASSQDWDRLPFPGNTIYF
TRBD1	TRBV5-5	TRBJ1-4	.	TGTGCCAGCAGCTGGACAGGGGGCGATGAAAAACTGTTTTTT	CASSWTGGDEKLFF
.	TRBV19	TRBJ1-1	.	TGTGCCACTGGGGGGGGGAACACTGAAGCTTTCTTT	CATGGGNTEAFF
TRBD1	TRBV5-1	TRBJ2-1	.	TGCGCCAGCAGCTTGGCTGCGGGACAGGGGTGGAATGAGCAGTTCTTC	CASSLAAGQGWNEQFF
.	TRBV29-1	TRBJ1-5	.	TGCAGCGTTCAGGATAGCAATCAGCCCCAGCATTTT	CSVQDSNQPQHF
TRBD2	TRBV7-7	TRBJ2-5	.	TGTGCTAGCAGCTTAGGACTAGCGGGAGCTAGAGAGACCCAGTACTTC	CASSLGLAGARETQYF
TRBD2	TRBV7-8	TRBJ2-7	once	TGTGCCAGCAGCTTTTTGGGGGGGGGCTACGAGCAGTACTTC	CASSFLGGGYEQYF
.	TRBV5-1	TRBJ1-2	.	TGCGCCAGCAGCTTGGAGGGGCCGGGTAACTATGGCTACACCTTC	CASSLEGPGNYGYTF
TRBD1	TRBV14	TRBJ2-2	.	TGTGCCAGCAGCCAGAACAGGGGGAACACCGGGGAGCTGTTTTTT	CASSQNRGNTGELFF
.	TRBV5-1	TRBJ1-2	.	TGCGCCAGCAGCTCAGGGGCCTTAGGCTATGGCTACACCTTC	CASSSGALGYGYTF
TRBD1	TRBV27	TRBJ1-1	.	TGTGCCAGCAGTTTAAGACAGGGCCCCGAAGCTTTCTTT	CASSLRQGPEAFF
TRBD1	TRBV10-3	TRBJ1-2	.	TGTGCCATCAGTGGTAGGGGGACAGGGATCCAAAATGGCTACACCTTC	CAISGRGTGIQNGYTF
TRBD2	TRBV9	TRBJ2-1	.	TGTGCCAGCAGCGCCAGAACGGGGACTAGCGGGGCGCTATACAATGAGCAGTTCTTC	CASSARTGTSGALYNEQFF
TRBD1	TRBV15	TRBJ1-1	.	TGTGCCACCGCAGGGGGCCAAAAGGATAACACTGAAGCTTTCTTT	CATAGGQKDNTEAFF
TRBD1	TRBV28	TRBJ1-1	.	TGTGCCAGCAGTTTATGGGACAGGGAGGACACTGAAGCTTTCTTT	CASSLWDREDTEAFF
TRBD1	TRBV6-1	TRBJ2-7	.	TGTGCCAGCAAGAAACAGGGGCCGAGCTCCTACGAGCAGTACTTC	CASKKQGPSSYEQYF
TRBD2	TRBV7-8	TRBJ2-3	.	TGTGCCAGCAGCCGTCTAGCGGGGGGCCGCACAGATACGCAGTATTTT	CASSRLAGGRTDTQYF
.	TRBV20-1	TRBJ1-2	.	TGCAGTGCTAGTATAGAGAACTACACCTTC	CSASIENYTF
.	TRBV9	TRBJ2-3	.	TGTGCCAGCAGCGTAGACAACACAGATACGCAGTATTTT	CASSVDNTDTQYF
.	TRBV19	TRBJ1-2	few	TGTGCCAGTAGTGAAATTTCTGAGTATGGCTACACCTTC	CASSEISEYGYTF
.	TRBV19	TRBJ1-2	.	TGTGCCAGTATTAACTGGGGCAGCTCAAACTATGGCTACACCTTC	CASINWGSSNYGYTF
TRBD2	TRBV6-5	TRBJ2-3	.	TGTGCCAGCAGAGTAGCGGGAGGGCGGACAGATACGCAGTATTTT	CASRVAGGRTDTQYF
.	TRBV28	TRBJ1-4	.	TGTGCCAGCAGAGACACAATTAATGAAAAACTGTTTTTT	CASRDTINEKLFF
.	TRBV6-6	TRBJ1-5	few	TGTGCCAGCAGTTACCCAGGCGGCGGCAGGGGAGTTGGCCAGCATTTT	CASSYPGGGRGVGQHF
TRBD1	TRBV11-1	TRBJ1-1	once	TGTGCCAGCAGCTTGTCAGTGACAGGGAGCCACACTGAAGCTTTCTTT	CASSLSVTGSHTEAFF
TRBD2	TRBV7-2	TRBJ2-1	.	TGTGCCAGCAGCTTAGTGGGCGGGGGGTCCCACAATGAGCAGTTCTTC	CASSLVGGGSHNEQFF
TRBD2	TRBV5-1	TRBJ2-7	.	TGCGCCAGCAGCTTGGGACTAGCGGGGGCCACATACGAGCAGTACTTC	CASSLGLAGATYEQYF
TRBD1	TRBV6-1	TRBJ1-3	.	TGTGCCAGCAGTGAAGCGGGGACAGGGGGAAACACCATATATTTT	CASSEAGTGGNTIYF
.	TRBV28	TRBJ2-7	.	TGTGCCAGCACAGTACAGGGAACCTACGAGCAGTACTTC	CASTVQGTYEQYF
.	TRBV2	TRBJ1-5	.	TGTGCCAGCAAAGTTGGGGCAGTTAGCAATCAGCCCCAGCATTTT	CASKVGAVSNQPQHF
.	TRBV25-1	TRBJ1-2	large	TGTGCCAGCAGTGACACCGGGGTAGGCTATGGCTACACCTTC	CASSDTGVGYGYTF
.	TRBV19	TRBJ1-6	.	TGTGCCAGTAGAAACACTATGGCAAATTCACCCCTCCACTTT	CASRNTMANSPLHF